This is a list of T cell receptor beta chains from one sample in a study of regulatory T cells in long-lasting Graves disease. TCRdb used MiXCR to reprocess the multiplex PCR reads, holding one entry per CDR3 protein. The sample carries 400,000 to 500,000 distinct CDR3 sequences, 20% to 25% recorded once. This sample comprised peripheral blood mononuclear cells (PBMCs), obtained when the disease was refractory, from a patient treated with antithyroid drugs. The receptor set was obtained from a female donor with Graves disease. Both conserved end residues are part of each CDR3. The D gene is left open where the match is weak. Clone size is given for some rows only: seen once, a few or many times, or a class if the clone is expanded.

clone size	V gene	J gene	D gene	CDR3 protein	CDR3 DNA
many	TRBV28	TRBJ1-1	-	CASSSGQEAFF	TGTGCCAGCAGTTCCGGACAGGAAGCTTTCTTT
many	TRBV2	TRBJ2-7	TRBD2	CASSEFAGGYEQYF	TGTGCCAGCAGTGAATTTGCGGGGGGCTACGAGCAGTACTTC
few	TRBV9	TRBJ2-2	-	CASSVSQAAGELFF	TGTGCCAGCAGCGTGTCACAGGCGGCCGGGGAGCTGTTTTTT
many	TRBV5-6	TRBJ2-6	TRBD2	CASSLESGRTWGANVLTF	TGTGCCAGCAGCTTGGAAAGCGGGAGGACGTGGGGGGCCAACGTCCTGACTTTC
-	TRBV27	TRBJ2-5	-	CASSFGGSEGETQYF	TGTGCCAGCAGTTTTGGGGGCTCGGAAGGGGAGACCCAGTACTTC
few	TRBV19	TRBJ2-6	-	CAGGSGANVLTF	TGTGCCGGGGGCTCTGGGGCCAACGTCCTGACTTTC
-	TRBV5-4	TRBJ1-2	-	CASSALGASIGYGYTF	TGTGCCAGCAGCGCCCTGGGTGCCTCCATTGGCTATGGCTACACCTTC
few	TRBV5-1	TRBJ2-4	TRBD1	CASSLVPPDRVIAKNIQYF	TGCGCCAGCAGCTTGGTGCCTCCGGACAGGGTGATTGCCAAAAACATTCAGTACTTC
-	TRBV3-1	TRBJ1-1	-	CASSQMVLNTEAFF	TGTGCCAGCAGCCAGATGGTACTGAACACTGAAGCTTTCTTT
many	TRBV3-1	TRBJ2-5	-	CASSQVGGTDETQYF	TGTGCCAGCAGCCAAGTAGGCGGGACAGACGAGACCCAGTACTTC
-	TRBV13	TRBJ2-3	-	CASSSGARDTQYF	TGTGCCAGCAGCTCCGGGGCACGGGATACGCAGTATTTT
few	TRBV27	TRBJ1-5	-	CASSPFGQKGQPQHF	TGTGCCAGCAGTCCATTCGGGCAGAAAGGACAGCCCCAGCATTTT
many	TRBV6-2/TRBV6-3	TRBJ2-2	-	CASSYEVFGELFF	TGTGCCAGCAGTTACGAAGTATTCGGGGAGCTGTTTTTT
-	TRBV20-1	TRBJ1-6	-	CSAREGNSPLHF	TGCAGTGCTAGAGAGGGTAATTCACCCCTCCACTTT
-	TRBV4-1	TRBJ2-7	-	CASSQTRDYEQYF	TGCGCCAGCAGCCAGACCCGGGACTACGAGCAGTACTTC
once	TRBV28	TRBJ2-7	TRBD2	CASRGTSGSAGEQYF	TGTGCCAGCAGGGGGACTAGCGGGAGCGCAGGAGAGCAGTACTTC
many	TRBV28	TRBJ1-2	TRBD1	CASSRQGDPYGYTF	TGTGCCAGCAGTAGACAGGGGGATCCCTATGGCTACACCTTC
few	TRBV28	TRBJ2-3	TRBD2	CASSPTSGAPIDTQYF	TGTGCCAGCAGCCCGACTAGCGGGGCGCCCATAGATACGCAGTATTTT
few	TRBV19	TRBJ1-5	-	CASTAFGNQPQHF	TGTGCCAGTACAGCGTTTGGCAATCAGCCCCAGCATTTT
many	TRBV2	TRBJ1-5	-	CASSPGLSPPQHF	TGTGCCAGCAGCCCGGGACTGTCTCCGCCCCAGCATTTT
many	TRBV16	TRBJ1-3	-	CASSQSWGSGNTIYF	TGTGCCAGCAGCCAATCCTGGGGCTCTGGAAACACCATATATTTT
-	TRBV3-1	TRBJ1-3	-	CASSLLSLSGNTIYF	TGTGCCAGCAGCCTACTCAGTCTCTCTGGAAACACCATATATTTT
many	TRBV7-8	TRBJ1-2	TRBD1	CASSYTGTGNYGYTF	TGTGCCAGCAGCTACACCGGGACAGGCAACTATGGCTACACCTTC
-	TRBV7-9	TRBJ1-2	-	CASSPFFLRQDGYTF	TGTGCCAGCAGCCCTTTTTTTTTGAGACAGGACGGCTACACCTTC
many	TRBV6-1	TRBJ1-2	TRBD1	CASRHRQGNNYGYTF	TGTGCCAGCAGACATAGACAGGGCAACAACTATGGCTACACCTTC
few	TRBV12-3/TRBV12-4	TRBJ2-3	-	CASSAGKGFTDTQYF	TGTGCCAGCAGCGCCGGGAAGGGCTTCACAGATACGCAGTATTTT
-	TRBV5-6	TRBJ2-2	-	CASSLPGSPSTGELFF	TGTGCCAGCAGCTTACCCGGGTCTCCAAGCACCGGGGAGCTGTTTTTT
-	TRBV6-5	TRBJ1-2	-	CASSYGAQVVYGYTF	TGTGCCAGCAGTTACGGAGCTCAGGTCGTCTATGGCTACACCTTC
-	TRBV6-1	TRBJ2-7	TRBD2	CASSQTSGATYEQYF	TGTGCCAGCAGTCAGACTAGCGGGGCTACCTACGAGCAGTACTTC
-	TRBV7-3	TRBJ1-5	TRBD1	CASSDPWTGGSQPQHF	TGTGCCAGCAGCGATCCCTGGACAGGGGGCTCTCAGCCCCAGCATTTT
few	TRBV7-9	TRBJ1-1	TRBD1	CASSSLGQGNTEAFF	TGTGCCAGCAGCTCCCTAGGACAGGGGAACACTGAAGCTTTCTTT
few	TRBV30	TRBJ2-5	-	CAWSVRGAGKTQYF	TGTGCCTGGAGTGTACGGGGGGCAGGAAAGACCCAGTACTTC
-	TRBV6-2/TRBV6-3	TRBJ2-7	TRBD2	CASSFVAGTSGRYEQYF	TGTGCCAGCAGTTTTGTAGCCGGGACTAGCGGGAGATACGAGCAGTACTTC
-	TRBV12-3/TRBV12-4	TRBJ1-1	-	CASSSRGGVNTEAFF	TGTGCCAGCAGTTCTAGGGGGGGGGTGAACACTGAAGCTTTCTTT
few	TRBV6-1	TRBJ2-1	-	CASSNAASPENEQFF	TGTGCCAGCAGTAACGCGGCTTCCCCGGAGAATGAGCAGTTCTTC
few	TRBV6-1	TRBJ1-2	-	CASRSSGTSYGYTF	TGTGCCAGCAGATCATCCGGGACAAGCTATGGCTACACCTTC
many	TRBV12-3/TRBV12-4	TRBJ2-2	TRBD1	CASSPRDRSTGELFF	TGTGCCAGCAGTCCTAGGGACAGGAGCACCGGGGAGCTGTTTTTT
-	TRBV20-1	TRBJ1-2	-	CSAGYRIGAGGYTF	TGCAGTGCTGGATACCGAATAGGGGCGGGAGGCTACACCTTC
-	TRBV2	TRBJ1-5	-	CASSGTRNSNQPQHF	TGTGCCAGCAGTGGGACAAGGAATAGCAATCAGCCCCAGCATTTT
many	TRBV12-3/TRBV12-4	TRBJ2-5	-	CASRRGGQETQYF	TGTGCCAGCAGGAGAGGGGGCCAAGAGACCCAGTACTTC
few	TRBV7-9	TRBJ2-5	-	CASSLAGSQETQYF	TGTGCCAGCAGCTTAGCGGGCAGCCAAGAGACCCAGTACTTC
-	TRBV4-1	TRBJ1-5	-	CASSSPVRNQPQHF	TGCGCCAGCAGCTCGCCAGTTCGCAATCAGCCCCAGCATTTT
-	TRBV7-9	TRBJ1-3	TRBD1	CASSLGDSFGNTIYF	TGTGCCAGCAGCTTAGGGGACAGTTTTGGAAACACCATATATTTT
-	TRBV15	TRBJ2-2	-	CATSAAPGGRGAGELFF	TGTGCCACCAGCGCAGCGCCGGGGGGCAGGGGGGCCGGGGAGCTGTTTTTT
few	TRBV6-1	TRBJ1-5	TRBD1	CASTWGQGNNQPQHF	TGTGCCAGCACTTGGGGACAGGGCAACAATCAGCCCCAGCATTTT
once	TRBV9	TRBJ1-6	-	CASSVEDANSPLHF	TGTGCCAGCAGCGTAGAGGATGCTAATTCACCCCTCCACTTT
few	TRBV24-1	TRBJ2-2	-	CATSDLGGLGTGELFF	TGTGCCACCAGTGATTTGGGGGGGCTCGGGACCGGGGAGCTGTTTTTT
many	TRBV2	TRBJ2-6	-	CASSGPSPSGANVLTF	TGTGCCAGCTCGGGTCCTAGCCCTTCAGGGGCCAACGTCCTGACTTTC
few	TRBV6-2/TRBV6-3	TRBJ2-7	TRBD1	CASSYRAGQGFHEQYF	TGTGCCAGCAGTTACCGGGCGGGACAGGGGTTCCACGAGCAGTACTTC
many	TRBV7-9	TRBJ2-7	-	CASSPNRESYEQYF	TGTGCCAGCAGCCCGAACAGGGAATCCTACGAGCAGTACTTC
many	TRBV2	TRBJ2-7	-	CASSSRDGIYEQYF	TGTGCCAGCAGTTCCCGGGACGGAATTTACGAGCAGTACTTC
-	TRBV20-1	TRBJ2-7	TRBD2	CSASTLAGAYEQYF	TGCAGTGCCTCCACCCTAGCGGGGGCTTACGAGCAGTACTTC
many	TRBV2	TRBJ2-5	-	CASSELDQTQYF	TGTGCCAGCAGTGAACTCGACCAGACCCAGTACTTC
-	TRBV6-1	TRBJ2-7	TRBD1	CASATGDYEQYF	TGTGCCAGCGCTACAGGGGACTACGAGCAGTACTTC
few	TRBV19	TRBJ2-1	TRBD2	CASSIPSGSSYNEQFF	TGTGCCAGTAGTATACCTAGCGGGAGCTCCTACAATGAGCAGTTCTTC